Shown below are 30 T cell receptor beta chains from a single sample sequenced in a study of T-cell reconstitution after alpha-beta-depleted transplantation in children. Preparation of the TCRbeta library was carried out with unique molecular identifiers. TCRdb reprocessed the PCR reads with MiXCR, giving one entry per CDR3 protein. The sample contains about 460,000 distinct CDR3 sequences, over 9.5% of which appear only once. The sample was PBMCs, taken before TCRalphabeta/CD19-depleted stem cell transplant. Source of these receptors: a child under 10 years old with inherited bone marrow failure, due to receive a stem cell transplant.

The V call is TRBV20-1, the J call TRBJ1-2; 9 nucleotides match TRBD1. From germline, CDR1 is DFQATT and CDR2 SNEGSKA (reference sequence). This CDR3 is 12 amino acids long. After removal of 6 bases from V and 8 bases from J, the junction contained 7 bases not matched to a gene. CDR3 residues: CSAPQGAGGYTF. The CDR3 DNA reads as TGCAGTGCCCCACAGGGGGCCGGGGGCTACACCTTC.

This clonotype was detected many times. The chain has TRBV5-1 and TRBJ2-5, with TRBD1 identical over 10 bases. Germline V gene data show CDR1 as SGHRS and CDR2 as YFSETQ. The CDR3 loop spans 16 amino acids. The ends lost 4 bases at V and 5 bases at J; junction bases unmatched: 11. As DNA, the CDR3 is TGCGCCAGCAGCCCTGTAGGACAGGGGGTTTGGGAGACCCAGTACTTC. It yields the protein CASSPVGQGVWETQYF.

This chain uses TRBV11-1 with TRBJ2-5, with 10 positions matching TRBD2. The CDR3 contains 20 residues. The trim removed 5 bases at V and 4 bases at J, leaving 22 bases unmatched. Germline assignment: CDR1 SGHAT and CDR2 FQDESV (reference sequence). The CDR3 nucleotides are TGTGCCAGCAGCCCAGCGGTGCAGGGGGGGGCTAGCGGGAGACGAGAGACCCAGTACTTC. Translating it yields CASSPAVQGGASGRRETQYF. The full variable domain, with the rest looked up from reference TRBV11-1 and TRBJ2-5, is EAEVAQSPRYKITEKSQAVAFWCDPISGHATLYWYRQILGQGPELLVQFQDESVVDDSQLPKDRFSAERLKGVDSTLKIQPAELGDSAMYLCASSPAVQGGASGRRETQYFGPGTRLLVL.

The chain employs TRBV7-9 and TRBJ2-1; 7 bases map to TRBD1. Germline loops: CDR1 SEHNR, CDR2 FQNEAQ (reference sequence). Trimming removed 1 base from V and 4 bases from J; junction bases left unmatched: 4. The CDR3 runs 15 residues. CDR3 protein: CASSLEGQIYNEQFF. CDR3 DNA: TGTGCCAGCAGCTTAGAGGGACAGATTTACAATGAGCAGTTCTTC.

In its sample, this clonotype was seen many times. V gene TRBV7-8 combines with J gene TRBJ1-1; 8 nucleotides align to TRBD1. J lost 5 bases, V lost 2 bases, and 7 bases had no gene match. CDR3 size: 15 residues. Germline-derived CDR1 and CDR2 are SGHVS and FQNEAQ. CDR3 protein: CASSLPGQGLTEAFF. The CDR3 DNA is TGTGCCAGCAGCTTACCCGGACAGGGTCTAACTGAAGCTTTCTTT.

This clonotype occurred a few times. The CDR3 loop is CASSDRTGTGVEQFF. The CDR3 bases are TGTGCCAGCAGTGATAGGACAGGGACTGGAGTTGAGCAGTTCTTC. This chain connects TRBV2 to TRBJ2-1, with 8 bases that match TRBD1. CDR3 size: 15 residues. After removal of 3 bases from V and 9 bases from J, the junction contained 10 bases not matched to a gene. Germline V gene lookup returns CDR1 SNHLY and CDR2 FYNNEI.

The table lists this clonotype with a few counts. The chain has TRBV30 and TRBJ2-7; D unresolved. The V end lost 4 bases, the J end lost 3 bases, and 19 bases lay between the germline ends. The CDR3 is 15 residues long. CDR1 GTSNPN and CDR2 SVGIG come from the germline V gene (reference sequence). The CDR3 loop reads CAWTDPYRTGYEQYF. In DNA form, the CDR3 reads TGTGCCTGGACCGACCCCTATAGGACCGGCTACGAGCAGTACTTC.

The table lists this clonotype with many counts. The rearrangement uses TRBV5-5 and TRBJ2-1, with a possible D match to TRBD2 (6 bases). The germline V and J ends were trimmed by 1 base and 5 bases, with 22 bases remaining between them. This CDR3 region has 18 residues. Germline V gives CDR1 SGHKS, CDR2 YYEKEE (reference sequence). DNA of the CDR3: TGTGCCAGCAGCTTGCGATTCTTAGGGATTGGGGGGAACAATGAGCAGTTCTTC. Residues: CASSLRFLGIGGNNEQFF.

This chain connects TRBV5-1 to TRBJ2-5; D gene ambiguous. The germline V gene has CDR1 SGHRS and CDR2 YFSETQ. This CDR3 region has 14 residues. The ends were cut back, 4 bases at V and 5 bases at J, with 15 bases in the middle. CDR3 sequence reads: CASSPTLPRETQYF. CDR3 sequence (DNA): TGCGCCAGCAGCCCCACCCTACCGCGGGAGACCCAGTACTTC.

This clonotype appeared many times. The V and J genes are TRBV4-2 and TRBJ2-5, with TRBD2 matching 7 bases. Trimming took 3 bases from V and 3 from J; bases not matched to a gene: 19. From germline, CDR1 is LGHNA and CDR2 YNFKEQ. The CDR3 spans 19 residues. The CDR3 region is CASSHTMTVTSDIKETQYF. CDR3 in DNA: TGTGCCAGCAGCCATACCATGACAGTAACTAGCGACATAAAAGAGACCCAGTACTTC.

This clonotype has ten or more counts. This chain connects TRBV29-1 to TRBJ2-3; 14 bases match TRBD2. V lost 7 bases, J lost 3 bases, and 12 bases stayed unmatched. The CDR3 sequence is 17 residues long. Per the germline V gene, CDR1 is SQVTM and CDR2 is ANQGSEA. The CDR3 loop reads CSATGTSGRGGTDTQYF. CDR3 nucleotides: TGCAGCGCTACCGGGACTAGCGGGAGAGGTGGGACAGATACGCAGTATTTT.

This clonotype was detected only a few times. The V and J genes are TRBV5-1 and TRBJ2-3, with D perhaps given as TRBD1 or TRBD2 (6 bases each). CDR1 is SGHRS, CDR2 YFSETQ, per germline. The CDR3 spans 14 residues. The V and J ends lost 4 bases and 9 bases respectively, with 18 bases between them. CDR3 loop: CASSLGGPTPTQYF. The DNA for the CDR3 is TGCGCCAGCAGCCTAGGGGGGCCCACACCGACGCAGTATTTT. Full variable domain (outside the CDR3, taken from reference TRBV5-1 and TRBJ2-3): KAGVTQTPRYLIKTRGQQVTLSCSPISGHRSVSWYQQTPGQGLQFLFEYFSETQRNKGNFPGRFSGRQFSNSRSEMNVSTLELGDSALYLCASSLGGPTPTQYFGPGTRLTVL.

This chain links TRBV6-2 or TRBV6-3 with TRBJ2-1, with 8 positions matching TRBD2. V trimming: 8 bases; J trimming: 5 bases; junction bases outside the gene matches: 11. Germline V gene sequence: CDR1 MNHEY, CDR2 SVGEGT. CDR3 size: 15 residues. This CDR3 is CASGERESQNNEQFF. As DNA, the CDR3 is TGTGCCAGCGGGGAGCGGGAGAGTCAAAACAATGAGCAGTTCTTC.

This clonotype was counted ten times or more. V and J are TRBV25-1 and TRBJ2-1; D call uncertain. CDR1 is MGHDK, CDR2 SYGVNS, per germline. Trimming pared 7 bases from V and 2 bases from J, leaving 6 bases between. CDR3 length: 12 amino acids. For the CDR3, the DNA is TGTGCCAGCACCGGTCCCTACAATGAGCAGTTCTTC. This codes for CASTGPYNEQFF.

This chain joins TRBV30 and TRBJ2-7; D ambiguous. Germline V gives CDR1 GTSNPN, CDR2 SVGIG (reference sequence). The CDR3 has 12 amino acids. With 3 bases removed from V and 4 bases from J, the gap between germline ends came to 10 bases. CDR3: CAWSRAAYEQYF. The CDR3 nucleotides read TGTGCCTGGAGCCGGGCCGCTTACGAGCAGTACTTC.

The CDR3 sequence is CASSRLTGENTGELFF. CDR3 coding DNA: TGCGCCAGCAGCCGCCTCACCGGGGAGAACACCGGGGAGCTGTTTTTT. V gene TRBV4-3 combines with J gene TRBJ2-2, with D tentatively TRBD2 (5 bases). Germline V gene sequence: CDR1 LGHNA, CDR2 YSLEER. Trimming stripped 4 bases from V and 1 base from J, with 13 bases between. The CDR3 totals 16 residues.

The CDR3 nucleotides read TGTGCCAGCAGCTTGGATCCAGCGGGATGGGAGACCCAGTACTTC. Translating gives CASSLDPAGWETQYF. The rearrangement links TRBV5-4 to TRBJ2-5; 7 bases line up with TRBD2. Germline CDR1 reads SGHNT; CDR2 reads YYREEE (reference sequence). The CDR3 covers 15 residues. Trimming removed 0 bases from V and 5 bases from J; junction bases left unmatched: 7.

This clonotype showed up just a few times. The chain combines TRBV20-1 with TRBJ2-7; unclear D gene. CDR3 length equals 15 residues. Per germline, CDR1 DFQATT and CDR2 SNEGSKA (reference sequence). The V end was cut by 0 bases, the J end by 5 bases, with 17 bases between. CDR3 sequence reads: CSARDRGGPPHEQYF. The DNA for the CDR3 is TGCAGTGCTAGAGATCGAGGCGGACCTCCCCACGAGCAGTACTTC.

This clonotype was counted ten times or more. This chain links TRBV12-3 or TRBV12-4 with TRBJ2-7; 11 positions agree with TRBD2. J gave up 6 bases and V 5 bases, and 6 bases lay outside the gene matches. The CDR3 sequence is 14 residues long. The CDR3 protein is CASSNPGLAAEQYF. The CDR3 bases are TGTGCCAGCAGTAACCCGGGACTAGCGGCCGAGCAGTACTTC.

Comments on this clonotype: A clone one base away is much larger, so this may be a read error. J is TRBJ1-3 and V is TRBV27; tentative D call: TRBD1 (5 bases). CDR3 length: 16 residues. CDR1 is MNHEY and CDR2 is SMNVEV in the germline V gene (reference sequence). V was shortened by 4 bases and J by 8 bases, with 21 bases between the two germline ends. CDR3 loop: CASSSPGPGGGDTIYF. The CDR3 DNA is TGTGCCAGCAGTTCCCCCGGGCCCGGCGGGGGAGACACCATATATTTT.

The chain is built from TRBV12-3 or TRBV12-4 and TRBJ2-7; 8 bases fit TRBD1. This CDR3 is built from 14 residues. Losses at the gene ends were 2 bases for V and 3 bases for J; bases not matched to a gene: 3. The CDR3 reads CASSLQGAYYEQYF. In nucleotides, the CDR3 is TGTGCCAGCAGTTTACAGGGGGCCTACTACGAGCAGTACTTC.

This clonotype was found a few times. V gene TRBV7-6 combines with J gene TRBJ1-1, with a tentative D call TRBD1 (6 bases). V lost 5 bases, J lost 4 bases, and 20 bases lay in between. This CDR3 has 16 amino acids. CDR1 and CDR2 from the germline V gene are SGHVS and FNYEAQ. The CDR3 sequence: CASSLMTGTLSTEAFF. In DNA form, the CDR3 reads TGTGCCAGCAGCCTGATGACAGGAACCTTGAGCACTGAAGCTTTCTTT.

Many counts were recorded for this clonotype. CDR3 amino acids: CSARDGASGTEQYF. The CDR3 nucleotides read TGCAGTGCTAGAGATGGAGCTAGCGGGACCGAGCAGTACTTC. The rearrangement uses TRBV20-1 and TRBJ2-7, with 9 bases matching TRBD2. The CDR3 sequence is 14 residues long. The trim removed 0 bases at V and 6 bases at J, leaving 6 bases unmatched. CDR1 is DFQATT and CDR2 is SNEGSKA in the germline V gene (reference sequence).

This clonotype was seen a handful of times. The gene calls are TRBV20-1 and TRBJ1-4; no firm D call. CDR3 length equals 14 residues. The germline CDR1 and CDR2 sequences are DFQATT and SNEGSKA (reference sequence). V was trimmed by 3 bases and J by 0 bases, leaving 8 bases between them. The CDR3, as DNA: TGCAGTGCTAGTACATCAGCAACTAATGAAAAACTGTTTTTT. This translates into CSASTSATNEKLFF.

This clonotype was detected ten times or more. This chain joins TRBV30 and TRBJ2-7; 10 nucleotides agree with TRBD2. The CDR3 consists of 13 residues. The V gene's germline CDR1 is GTSNPN and CDR2 SVGIG (reference sequence). V gave up 0 bases and J gave up 7 bases; unmatched junction bases: 3. In DNA, the CDR3 is TGTGCCTGGAGTGTAGCGGGAGGGACAGAGCAGTACTTC. Translation gives CAWSVAGGTEQYF.

This chain links TRBV29-1 with TRBJ2-7; no reliable D call. Trimming left V 3 bases short and J 0 bases short, with 9 bases between. Germline CDR1 reads SQVTM; CDR2 reads ANQGSEA. This CDR3 has 13 residues. The CDR3 nucleotides are TGCAGCGTTGACAGGCTAAACTCCTACGAGCAGTACTTC. Its protein product is CSVDRLNSYEQYF.

This clonotype showed up many times. The V call is TRBV29-1, the J call TRBJ2-5, with 12 bases lining up with TRBD2. Trimming removed 7 bases from V and 4 bases from J; junction bases left unmatched: 1. The germline V gene encodes CDR1 SQVTM and CDR2 ANQGSEA. The CDR3 has 12 amino acids. The CDR3 DNA reads as TGCAGCGGACTAGCGGGAGTAGAGACCCAGTACTTC. This codes for CSGLAGVETQYF. The whole variable domain, remainder taken from reference TRBV29-1 and TRBJ2-5, is SAVISQKPSRDICQRGTSLTIQCQVDSQVTMMFWYRQQPGQSLTLIATANQGSEATYESGFVIDKFPISRPNLTFSTLTVSNMSPEDSSIYLCSGLAGVETQYFGPGTRLLVL.

Only a few counts were recorded for this clonotype. The chain is built from TRBV29-1 and TRBJ2-5; D uncertain. The CDR3 runs to 12 residues. V lost 4 bases to trimming and J lost 3 bases, with 9 bases between them. Germline CDR1 SQVTM, CDR2 ANQGSEA. The CDR3 DNA follows: TGCAGCGTTGTTGGAGTAGAAGAGACCCAGTACTTC. It encodes CSVVGVEETQYF.

As to this clonotype: A much larger clone differs by one base, so this may be a read error. This chain joins TRBV20-1 and TRBJ1-2; 8 bases line up with TRBD1. Germline loops: CDR1 DFQATT, CDR2 SNEGSKA (reference sequence). The CDR3 is 16 amino acids. In DNA form, the CDR3 reads TGCAGTGCTAGAGATGGCCCTGGACAGGGTGGCTATGGCTACTCCTTC. Amino acids: CSARDGPGQGGYGYSF.

This clonotype was observed at least ten times. This chain joins TRBV28 and TRBJ2-7, with D possibly being TRBD1 (6 bases). V lost 11 bases and J lost 4, with 27 bases in between. This CDR3 region has 16 residues. The germline CDR1 and CDR2 sequences are MDHEN and SYDVKM. CDR3 in amino acids: CASEPFYRDIEYEQYF. In DNA form, the CDR3 reads TGTGCCTCCGAACCGTTTTACAGGGATATTGAGTACGAGCAGTACTTC.